This T cell receptor (beta chain) was sequenced for a study of blood T cells in healthy people across ages. As for the study in general: About one barcoded TCR beta cDNA was captured per two T cells.

Turning to this clonotype: The antigen remains unidentified. This could be a read error, since a much larger clone is one nucleotide away.

Peripheral blood, about 10 milliliters per donor, was collected. Total RNA amounts of at least 5 micrograms were extracted per sample. The V gene end was trimmed by 2 bases and the J gene end by 5 bases; junction bases not matched to a gene: 20. CDR3 length: 20 residues. CDR1 and CDR2 from the germline V gene are SNHLY and FYNNEI. Study observations and caveats: The study lacked donor CMV status, which possibly confounded expanded clonotype changes.

The use of a sample-barcoded 5' primer and a J-beta primer mix characterized a second PCR of roughly 7 to 12 cycles. TCRdb re-analysed the 5' RACE reads in MiXCR, keeping a single row per CDR3 protein. The sample has 850,000 to 950,000 distinct CDR3 sequences, under 30% seen once; the top ten hold around a sixth. Sequenced input: blood. The TCR comes from a woman of 80 years or more in good health. The V and J genes are TRBV2 and TRBJ2-1; 8 bases agree with TRBD1. CDR3 region: CASSERELYWGTGPHNEQFF. As DNA, the CDR3 is TGTGCCAGCAGTGAAAGGGAGCTGTATTGGGGGACAGGACCCCACAATGAGCAGTTCTTC.